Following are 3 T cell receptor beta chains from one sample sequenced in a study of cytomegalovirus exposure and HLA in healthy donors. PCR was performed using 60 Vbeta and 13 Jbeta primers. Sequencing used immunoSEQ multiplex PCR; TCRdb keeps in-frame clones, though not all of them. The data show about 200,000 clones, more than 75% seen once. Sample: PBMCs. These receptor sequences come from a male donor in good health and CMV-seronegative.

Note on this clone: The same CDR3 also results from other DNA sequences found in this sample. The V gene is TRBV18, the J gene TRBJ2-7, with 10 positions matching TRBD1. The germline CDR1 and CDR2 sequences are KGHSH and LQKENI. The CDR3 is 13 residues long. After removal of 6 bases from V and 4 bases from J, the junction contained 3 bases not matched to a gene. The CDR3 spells CASSRDRGYEQYF. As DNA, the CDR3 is TGTGCCAGCTCTCGGGACAGGGGATACGAGCAGTACTTC.

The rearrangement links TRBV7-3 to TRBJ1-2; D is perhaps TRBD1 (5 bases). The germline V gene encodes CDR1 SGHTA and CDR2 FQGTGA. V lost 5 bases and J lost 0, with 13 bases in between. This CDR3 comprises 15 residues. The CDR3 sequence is CASSRPRASNYGYTF. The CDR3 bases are TGTGCCAGCAGCCGACCCAGGGCCTCTAACTATGGCTACACCTTC.

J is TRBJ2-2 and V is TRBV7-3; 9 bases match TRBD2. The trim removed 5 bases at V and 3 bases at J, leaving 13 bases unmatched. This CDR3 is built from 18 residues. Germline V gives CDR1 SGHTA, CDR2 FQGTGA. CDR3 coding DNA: TGTGCCAGCAGCCCGACTCACTCCGGGACTAGCTACACCGGGGAGCTGTTTTTT. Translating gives CASSPTHSGTSYTGELFF.